What follows are 18 T cell receptor beta chains derived from one specimen sequenced in a study of long-term antiretroviral therapy in people with HIV. The immunoSEQ assay was v3.0, run at survey level. TCRdb's copy holds only in-frame clones and misses some; the assay was immunoSEQ multiplex PCR. This sample carries approximately 14,000 clones, about four fifths of them seen once, and the ten largest clones take 18%. The material was unsorted PBMCs, obtained just before starting antiretroviral therapy. The receptor set was obtained from a man between 35 and 55 years old with HIV.

The chain employs TRBV19 and TRBJ2-7; TRBD1 aligns across 9 bases. Germline CDR1 and CDR2: LNHDA and SQIVND (reference sequence). J gave up 1 base and V 10 bases, and 11 bases lay outside the gene matches. This CDR3 region has 15 residues. This chain's CDR3 is CATSTPGQGSYEQYF. Here the CDR3 DNA reads TGTGCCACTTCGACCCCGGGACAGGGTTCCTACGAGCAGTACTTC.

The rearrangement links TRBV10-2 to TRBJ2-7, with D possibly being TRBD1 (5 bases). Trimming stripped 6 bases from V and 7 bases from J, with 10 bases between. The CDR3 extends over 11 amino acids. Germline V gives CDR1 WSHSY, CDR2 SAAADI. The CDR3 coding sequence is TGCGCCAGCAGGGAGAACAGGGAGCAGTACTTC. Translation: CASRENREQYF.

This clone was counted between two and nine times. V and J are TRBV5-6 and TRBJ1-6; D not certain. Germline values: CDR1 SGHDT, CDR2 YYEEEE. The CDR3 has 17 amino acids. The V and J ends lost 1 base and 7 bases respectively, with 18 bases between them. CDR3 region: CASSLFGNWEGNSPLHF. The CDR3 DNA is TGTGCCAGCAGCTTGTTTGGTAACTGGGAAGGAAATTCACCCCTCCACTTT.

The chain employs TRBV2 and TRBJ1-4; D remains ambiguous. This CDR3 region has 14 residues. With 8 bases removed from V and 3 bases from J, the gap between germline ends came to 13 bases. Germline V gene sequence: CDR1 SNHLY, CDR2 FYNNEI. CDR3: CASAGSVANEKLFF. CDR3 in DNA: TGTGCCAGCGCGGGGAGTGTGGCTAATGAAAAACTGTTTTTT.

The DNA of the CDR3 is TGCAGCGTTCTCGGGACTGCCGAGACGCAGTATTTT. It yields the protein CSVLGTAETQYF. The chain combines TRBV29-1 with TRBJ2-3; D possibly corresponds to TRBD2 (6 bases). The CDR3 runs 12 residues. Per germline, CDR1 SQVTM and CDR2 ANQGSEA. Trimming removed 5 bases at V and 9 bases at J, with 15 bases between.

The gene calls are TRBV23-1 and TRBJ2-7; 7 bases are shared with TRBD1. TRBV23-1 is an ORF; its function is uncertain. Losses at the gene ends were 2 bases for V and 6 bases for J; bases not matched to a gene: 7. The CDR3 has 14 residues. The CDR3 DNA reads TGCGCCAGCAGTCAAACGGGACAGCCGGGCGAGCAGTACTTC. It is translated as CASSQTGQPGEQYF.

A single count supports this clone. J is TRBJ1-1 and V is TRBV6-1, with a tentative D call TRBD1 (5 bases). Germline V CDR1 and CDR2: MNHNS, SASEGT. The germline V and J ends were trimmed by 4 bases and 1 base, with 13 bases remaining between them. CDR3 length: 15 residues. Here the CDR3 DNA reads TGTGCCAGCAGTGTTTTCCTGGGGGGGAACACTGAAGCTTTCTTT. The encoded protein is CASSVFLGGNTEAFF.

The chain recombines TRBV9 with TRBJ2-1, with TRBD2 identical over 14 bases. The germline CDR1 and CDR2 sequences are SGDLS and YYNGEE. J lost 7 bases, V lost 0 bases, and 9 bases had no gene match. The length of the CDR3 is 18 residues. CDR3 protein: CASSVVGGTSGRLNEQFF. DNA for the CDR3: TGTGCCAGCAGCGTAGTCGGGGGGACTAGCGGGAGACTGAATGAGCAGTTCTTC.

The chain recombines TRBV14 with TRBJ2-6, with 10 bases aligning to TRBD1. Germline CDR1 reads SGHDN; CDR2 reads FVKESK. CDR3 size: 20 residues. V lost 1 base, J lost 1 base, and 10 bases stayed unmatched. CDR3 loop: CASSQAFLWTGGSGANVLTF. Here the CDR3 DNA reads TGTGCCAGCAGCCAAGCTTTTTTATGGACAGGGGGTTCTGGGGCCAACGTCCTGACTTTC.

V is TRBV18 and J is TRBJ2-1; possibly TRBD1 for D (5 bases). V lost 3 bases, J lost 8 bases, and 8 bases lay in between. The CDR3 consists of 12 residues. Per germline, CDR1 KGHSH and CDR2 LQKENI. The CDR3 sequence: CASSPQGYEQFF. The CDR3 nucleotides are TGTGCCAGCTCACCGCAGGGCTATGAGCAGTTCTTC. Combining the CDR3 with reference TRBV18 and TRBJ2-1 gives the whole variable domain NAGVMQNPRHLVRRRGQEARLRCSPMKGHSHVYWYRQLPEEGLKFMVYLQKENIIDESGMPKERFSAEFPKEGPSILRIQQVVRGDSAAYFCASSPQGYEQFFGPGTRLTVL.

The J gene is TRBJ1-2, the V gene TRBV6-4; D unclear. Trimming removed 1 base from V and 2 bases from J, with 17 bases in between. CDR1 and CDR2 from the germline V gene are MRHNA and SNTAGT. The CDR3 has 17 amino acids. CDR3 loop: CASSDYLIHQQNYGYTF. The CDR3 DNA is TGTGCCAGCAGTGACTACCTGATTCACCAACAGAACTATGGCTACACCTTC.

The V call is TRBV7-3, the J call TRBJ2-3, with D tentatively TRBD2 (5 bases). Trimming left V 2 bases short and J 1 base short, with 13 bases between. This CDR3 is built from 16 residues. The germline V gene has CDR1 SGHTA and CDR2 FQGTGA. The CDR3: CASSLLPKEGTDTQYF. CDR3 DNA sequence: TGTGCCAGCAGCTTATTACCCAAGGAGGGCACAGATACGCAGTATTTT.

The chain links TRBV6-5 to TRBJ1-1, with D maybe TRBD1 (5 bases). CDR3 length: 14 residues. V gave up 7 bases and J gave up 6 bases, with 18 bases separating them. From germline, CDR1 is MNHEY and CDR2 SVGAGI. This CDR3 reads CASNLRSGVSEAFF. In DNA form, the CDR3 reads TGTGCCAGCAACCTACGATCGGGGGTTTCTGAAGCTTTCTTT.

The rearrangement links TRBV4-1 to TRBJ2-3; TRBD2 agrees at 14 bases. Germline CDR1 is MGHRA and CDR2 is YSYEKL. The CDR3 runs 16 residues. After removal of 4 bases from V and 3 bases from J, the junction contained 3 bases not matched to a gene. In DNA form, the CDR3 reads TGCGCCAGCAGCCGGGGGACTAGCGGGGGAACAGATACGCAGTATTTT. It yields the protein CASSRGTSGGTDTQYF.

The chain is built from TRBV6-5 and TRBJ1-1, with TRBD1 matching over 7 bases. The J segment lost 3 bases and the V segment lost 2 bases, leaving 9 bases of the junction unmatched. The CDR3 runs to 16 residues. From germline, CDR1 is MNHEY and CDR2 SVGAGI. CDR3: CASSYIAGGSYTEAFF. DNA of the CDR3: TGTGCCAGCAGTTACATCGCAGGGGGAAGTTACACTGAAGCTTTCTTT.

This chain links TRBV18 with TRBJ1-1; TRBD1 aligns across 7 bases. The CDR3 spans 15 residues. CDR1 and CDR2 (germline): KGHSH, LQKENI. J gave up 5 bases and V 0 bases, and 6 bases lay outside the gene matches. The CDR3: CASSPPATGNTEAFF. The CDR3 DNA follows: TGTGCCAGCTCACCACCGGCGACAGGGAATACTGAAGCTTTCTTT.

The chain couples TRBV5-1 to TRBJ2-4, with D hard to call. Germline CDR1 reads SGHRS; CDR2 reads YFSETQ. Trimming took 0 bases from V and 6 from J, leaving 10 bases between them. The CDR3 totals 14 residues. The DNA of the CDR3 is TGCGCCAGCAGCTTGGTGGGTTTCGGAAACATTCAGTACTTC. It codes for CASSLVGFGNIQYF.

V and J are TRBV30 and TRBJ1-1; D unresolved. Germline V gene sequence: CDR1 GTSNPN, CDR2 SVGIG (reference sequence). This CDR3 comprises 14 residues. Trimming removed 3 bases from V and 1 base from J, with 12 bases in between. The CDR3 DNA follows: TGTGCCTGGAGCCCGCAGACACCGAACACTGAAGCTTTCTTT. Protein product: CAWSPQTPNTEAFF.